The clone carrying this T cell receptor beta chain was observed once. What it binds is not known. The record originates from a study of cytomegalovirus exposure and HLA in healthy donors. Whole-study context: A later analysis reported the same platform for the roughly 120 validation repertoires and the roughly 700 first-cohort repertoires. The study, taken as a whole, reports: Cytomegalovirus-associated TCR beta chains were listed, numbering 150 to 200. Rare sequences made up most TCRs, while some public TCRs were found in many donors.

The validation cohort, a group of 120 subjects, included the donors and was separate from the approximately 700-subject first cohort. Libraries were prepared by immunoSEQ multiplex PCR; TCRdb keeps only in-frame clonotypes and omits some of them. The top ten clones hold about 10% of a sample with about 150,000 clones, roughly 89% of them seen once. The V and J ends lost 5 bases and 6 bases, in that order; junction bases with no gene match: 6. The CDR3 is 15 residues long. The germline CDR1 and CDR2 sequences are MNHEY and SMNVEV (reference sequence). V gene TRBV27 combines with J gene TRBJ2-2; 10 bases fit TRBD1. The sequenced material came from PBMCs. This clonotype was obtained from a young woman in good health and CMV-seropositive. CDR3 bases: TGTGCCAGCAGTATACCCGGGACAGGGGCCGGGGAGCTGTTTTTT. This codes for CASSIPGTGAGELFF.